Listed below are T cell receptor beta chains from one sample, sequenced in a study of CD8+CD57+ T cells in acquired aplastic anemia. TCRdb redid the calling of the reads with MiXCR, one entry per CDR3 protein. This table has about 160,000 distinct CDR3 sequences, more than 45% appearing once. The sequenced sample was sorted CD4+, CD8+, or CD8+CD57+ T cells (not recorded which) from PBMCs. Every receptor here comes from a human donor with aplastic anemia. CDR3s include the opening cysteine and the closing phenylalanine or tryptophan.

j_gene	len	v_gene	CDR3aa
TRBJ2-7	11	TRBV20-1	CSGTDGHEQYF
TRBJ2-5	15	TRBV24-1	CATSDPTPERETQYF
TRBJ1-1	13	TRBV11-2	CASTDRVVTEAFF
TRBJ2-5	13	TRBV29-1	CSVDTGPQETQYF
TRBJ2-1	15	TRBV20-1	CSARPSRGADDEQFF
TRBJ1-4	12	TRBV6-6	CASSYSNEKLFF
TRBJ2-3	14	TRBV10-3	CAISPGLVIDTQYF
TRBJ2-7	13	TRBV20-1	CSALSGGLYEQYF
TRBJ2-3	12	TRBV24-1	CATSDRPGTQYF
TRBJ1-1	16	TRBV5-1	CASSLAEGGVNTEAFF
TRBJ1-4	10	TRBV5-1	CASTRTKLFF
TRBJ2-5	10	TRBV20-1	CSALKETQYF
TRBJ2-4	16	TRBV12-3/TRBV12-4	CASSLRGTGAKNIQYF
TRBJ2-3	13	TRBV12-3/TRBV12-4	CASGTVLWDTQYF
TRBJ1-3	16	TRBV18	CASSPLGQLSGNTIYF
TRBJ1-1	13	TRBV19	CASGGQGFTEAFF
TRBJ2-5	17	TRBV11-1	CASTQAGAGGYQETQYF
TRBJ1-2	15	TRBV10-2	CASSVGPGANYGYTF
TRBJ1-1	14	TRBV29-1	CSVEKVLMNTEAFF
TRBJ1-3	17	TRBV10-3	CAISPRRTEGPGNTIYF
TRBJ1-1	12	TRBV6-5	CASSYGGHEAFF
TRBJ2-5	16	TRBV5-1	CASSPGTSGTGETQYF
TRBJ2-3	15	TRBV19	CASSIRTGPEDTQYF
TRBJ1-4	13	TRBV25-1	CASTSGQGEKLFF
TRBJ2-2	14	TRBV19	CASTRRSGPGELFF
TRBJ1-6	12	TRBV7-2	CASTTQGSVLHF
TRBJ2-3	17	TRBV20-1	CSARTIIPTGGTDTQYF
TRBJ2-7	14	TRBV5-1	CASSPPDNSYEQYF
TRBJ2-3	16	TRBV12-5	CASGLLAGGETDTQYF
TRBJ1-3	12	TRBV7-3	CASSLTVNTIYF
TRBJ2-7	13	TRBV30	CAWSGLSSYEQYF
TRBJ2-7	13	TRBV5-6	CASSLKRVYEQYF
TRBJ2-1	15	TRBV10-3	CAISRPGPTYNEQFF
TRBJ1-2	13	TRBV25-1	CASSRRGGYGYTF
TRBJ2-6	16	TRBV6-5	CASSYSVYSGANVLTF
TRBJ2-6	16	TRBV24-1	CATSDPAGVGANVLTF
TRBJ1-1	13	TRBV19	CASSIGGGQTAFF
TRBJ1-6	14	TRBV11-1	CASSRLAQDSPLHF
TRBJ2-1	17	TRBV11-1	CASSPRSVGAGGNEQFF
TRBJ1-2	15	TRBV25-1	CASREQGARSYGYTF
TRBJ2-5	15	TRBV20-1	CSASRLVGVGETQYF
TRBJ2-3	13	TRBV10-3	CAISVRETDTQYF
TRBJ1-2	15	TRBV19	CAVVHRQGASYGYTF
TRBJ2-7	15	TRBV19	CASSPGQGKKYEQYF
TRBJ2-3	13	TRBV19	CASRGRSTDTQYF
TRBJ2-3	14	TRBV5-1	CASSPTGITDTQYF
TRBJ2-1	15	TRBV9	CASSDRQGYYNEQFF
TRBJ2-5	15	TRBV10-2	CASKLQAGPKETQYF
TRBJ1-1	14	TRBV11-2	CASSVTGSNTEAFF
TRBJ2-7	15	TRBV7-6	CASSPAASGSYEQYF
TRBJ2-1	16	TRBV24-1	CATSDLTSGSADEQFF
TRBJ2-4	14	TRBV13	CASSSLIAKNIQYF
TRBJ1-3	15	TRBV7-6	CASSSEGYPGNTIYF
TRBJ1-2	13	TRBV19	CASPFTRDRGPTF
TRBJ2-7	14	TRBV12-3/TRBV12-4	CASRKTGDTYEQYF
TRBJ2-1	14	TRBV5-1	CASSLTPSYNEQFF